This T cell receptor beta chain comes out of a study of CD8+ T cells in alopecia areata. Overall study: Each of the treated patients was given oral tofacitinib, 5 to 10 mg twice daily, for moderate-to-severe alopecia areata. A 6-month off-drug phase came after tofacitinib, which had lasted 6 to 18 months.

Treatment described: oral pan-JAK inhibitor, 5-10 mg twice daily. Lesional scalp tissue (obtained by punch biopsy) and peripheral blood were collected from alopecia areata patients. Investigators sorted PBMCs to obtain both CD4+ and CD8+ T cells. In each case, RNA was isolated and then reverse transcribed into cDNA as the sequencing template. Produced via immunoSEQ multiplex PCR; TCRdb's table is partial and in-frame only. In the table there are around 180,000 clones, around 64% of which are singletons. V dropped 1 base and J dropped 3; count of bases not matched to a gene: 3. This CDR3 has 15 residues. Germline CDR1 is SGHRS and CDR2 is YFSETQ.

The rearrangement uses TRBV5-1 and TRBJ2-5, with 10 bases that match TRBD1. The receptor was derived from a human donor with alopecia areata. The sequencing here drew on CD4+ T cells sorted from blood, taken between weeks 47 and 50, from a patient treated with tofacitinib. In DNA, the CDR3 is TGCGCCAGCAGCTTGTGGGGGACAGGGGAAGAGACCCAGTACTTC. Residues: CASSLWGTGEETQYF.